This passage covers 17 T cell receptor beta chains from one sample sequenced in a study of cytomegalovirus exposure and HLA in healthy donors. This PCR relied on a set of 60 Vbeta primers and 13 Jbeta primers. Assay: immunoSEQ multiplex PCR; the TCRdb copy retains only in-frame clones and omits some. The sample gives around 150,000 clones, roughly 70% of which show up once; roughly 1.8% is in the top ten. The sample consisted of PBMCs. The source is a woman between 40 and 55 years old in good health and CMV-seronegative.

The chain uses TRBV10-2 and TRBJ2-1; 8 bases align to TRBD2. This CDR3 has 17 amino acids. J lost 4 bases, V lost 0 bases, and 8 bases had no gene match. Germline loops: CDR1 WSHSY, CDR2 SAAADI. The CDR3 spells CASSESLVGRVYNEQFF. The CDR3 bases are TGCGCCAGCAGTGAGTCACTCGTCGGGAGGGTTTACAATGAGCAGTTCTTC.

This rearrangement joins TRBV6-1 to TRBJ2-1; 9 nucleotides agree with TRBD1. Per the germline V gene, CDR1 is MNHNS and CDR2 is SASEGT. The CDR3 totals 14 residues. The ends lost 9 bases at V and 8 bases at J; junction bases unmatched: 11. The chain's CDR3 is CASIRDRAYDEQFF. The CDR3, as DNA: TGTGCCAGTATAAGGGACAGGGCATACGATGAGCAGTTCTTC.

V is TRBV7-8 and J is TRBJ2-4, with a weak D call TRBD2 (6 bases). The V and J ends lost 5 bases and 0 bases respectively, with 23 bases between them. The CDR3 runs to 19 residues. Per germline, CDR1 SGHVS and CDR2 FQNEAQ. CDR3 sequence reads: CASSHKRGQAGKAKNIQYF. The DNA for the CDR3 is TGTGCCAGCAGCCACAAAAGGGGCCAGGCGGGGAAAGCCAAAAACATTCAGTACTTC.

The chain couples TRBV27 to TRBJ2-7; D is perhaps TRBD1 (5 bases). This CDR3 has 15 residues. V shed 3 bases and J shed 3 bases, with 15 bases lying between them. Germline CDR1 is MNHEY and CDR2 is SMNVEV (reference sequence). The CDR3, as DNA: TGTGCCAGCAGTTTGTCAGGGTCCTCTTTCTACGAGCAGTACTTC. Translating gives CASSLSGSSFYEQYF.

This clone was detected once. CDR3 DNA sequence: TGTGCCAGCAGCGTTGGACAGGGCTACGAGCAGTACTTC. This gives the protein CASSVGQGYEQYF. The chain has TRBV11-2 and TRBJ2-7, with 8 bases lining up with TRBD1. The CDR3 is 13 amino acids. Germline-derived CDR1 and CDR2 are SGHAT and FQNNGV. The trim removed 5 bases at V and 3 bases at J, leaving 3 bases unmatched.

The chain employs TRBV5-4 and TRBJ2-7, with 10 bases identical to TRBD2. Germline lookup yields CDR1 SGHNT and CDR2 YYREEE (reference sequence). Unmatched junction bases numbered 4, after V lost 3 bases and J lost 4 bases. CDR3 size: 14 residues. The CDR3, as DNA: TGTGCCAGCAGCTCGGGACTAGCGAATTACGAGCAGTACTTC. Protein sequence: CASSSGLANYEQYF. The variable domain in full, completed from reference TRBV5-4 and TRBJ2-7, reads ETGVTQSPTHLIKTRGQQVTLRCSSQSGHNTVSWYQQALGQGPQFIFQYYREEENGRGNFPPRFSGLQFPNYSSELNVNALELDDSALYLCASSSGLANYEQYFGPGTRLTVT.

The chain employs TRBV18 and TRBJ1-6; 8 positions agree with TRBD1. Germline-derived CDR1 and CDR2 are KGHSH and LQKENI. The CDR3 loop spans 16 amino acids. V lost 3 bases to trimming and J lost 7 bases; unmatched junction nucleotides: 8. The chain's CDR3 is CASSPRTGRSNSPLHF. The CDR3 DNA reads as TGTGCCAGCTCACCGCGGACAGGGAGGAGCAATTCACCCCTCCACTTT.

This chain uses TRBV2 with TRBJ2-6; the match to TRBD1 covers 7 bases. CDR3 size: 18 residues. Germline V lookup: CDR1 SNHLY, CDR2 FYNNEI. V dropped 5 bases and J dropped 4; count of bases not matched to a gene: 14. The CDR3 here is CASSYSDREGAGANVLTF. The CDR3 DNA is TGTGCCAGCAGTTACTCAGACAGGGAAGGAGCAGGGGCCAACGTCCTGACTTTC.

V usage is TRBV6-5 and J usage is TRBJ2-3; D not certain. Trimming stripped 10 bases from V and 0 bases from J, with 5 bases between. Germline assignment: CDR1 MNHEY and CDR2 SVGAGI. There are 11 residues in the CDR3. The DNA for the CDR3 is TGTGCCACCTTCAGCACAGATACGCAGTATTTT. Translating gives CATFSTDTQYF.

The V gene is TRBV6-4, the J gene TRBJ2-3; 9 bases fit TRBD2. Germline V gene lookup returns CDR1 MRHNA and CDR2 SNTAGT. The V and J ends lost 4 bases and 0 bases, in that order; junction bases with no gene match: 2. The CDR3 is 15 amino acids. The CDR3 sequence: CASSGLAASTDTQYF. The CDR3 nucleotides read TGTGCCAGCAGTGGACTAGCGGCCAGCACAGATACGCAGTATTTT.

The chain is built from TRBV5-1 and TRBJ1-1; D is undetermined. The CDR3 loop spans 15 amino acids. V was cut by 0 bases and J by 4 bases, with 13 bases left in between. Germline CDR1 reads SGHRS; CDR2 reads YFSETQ. The CDR3 reads CASSLGPRGSTEAFF. The CDR3, as DNA: TGCGCCAGCAGCTTGGGACCTCGAGGGAGCACTGAAGCTTTCTTT.

CDR3 sequence reads: CASSSSLAGANNEQFF. CDR3 DNA: TGTGCCAGCAGCTCGTCATTAGCGGGGGCCAACAATGAGCAGTTCTTC. The chain uses TRBV5-4 and TRBJ2-1; 9 bases match TRBD2. Looked up from germline, CDR1 is SGHNT and CDR2 is YYREEE (reference sequence). The V segment lost 3 bases and the J segment 5 bases; nucleotides outside the gene matches: 9. The CDR3 is made up of 16 amino acids.

The chain has TRBV28 and TRBJ2-7, with TRBD2 as a possible D gene (6 bases). This CDR3 spans 14 amino acids. Trimming shortened V by 7 bases and J by 2 bases, and 15 bases separated the two germline ends. Germline assignment: CDR1 MDHEN and CDR2 SYDVKM. CDR3 sequence: CASTPGLRTYEQYF. CDR3 nucleotides: TGTGCCAGCACGCCGGGACTCCGGACCTACGAGCAGTACTTC.

This clone was counted a single time. The J gene is TRBJ2-7, the V gene TRBV11-2; unclear D gene. This CDR3 spans 15 amino acids. The V and J ends lost 0 bases and 3 bases respectively, with 12 bases between them. The germline V gene encodes CDR1 SGHAT and CDR2 FQNNGV. The CDR3 coding sequence is TGTGCCAGCAGCTTAGACACTGACACAATCTACGAGCAGTACTTC. Amino acid sequence: CASSLDTDTIYEQYF. The complete variable domain, with remaining parts taken from reference TRBV11-2 and TRBJ2-7, reads EAGVAQSPRYKIIEKRQSVAFWCNPISGHATLYWYQQILGQGPKLLIQFQNNGVVDDSQLPKDRFSAERLKGVDSTLKIQPAKLEDSAVYLCASSLDTDTIYEQYFGPGTRLTVT.

The J gene is TRBJ1-5, the V gene TRBV28; 7 bases are a match to TRBD1. V dropped 5 bases and J dropped 3; count of bases not matched to a gene: 16. CDR1 is MDHEN and CDR2 is SYDVKM in the germline V gene. CDR3 length equals 18 residues. Here the CDR3 reads CASSPRYRGRSYNQPQHF. Here the CDR3 DNA reads TGTGCCAGCAGTCCGAGATACAGGGGAAGGAGCTACAATCAGCCCCAGCATTTT.

This clone appeared a single time. The chain joins TRBV10-3 to TRBJ2-7; 7 bases are shared with TRBD1. This CDR3 contains 15 residues. Trimming cost V 4 bases and J 3 bases; bases outside gene matches: 9. Germline V gene data show CDR1 as ENHRY and CDR2 as SYGVKD. CDR3 bases: TGTGCCATCAGTGTTACCACAGGGGCCGACTACGAGCAGTACTTC. Translation gives CAISVTTGADYEQYF.

A word on this clone: Given a much more abundant clone one base away, this may be a read error. J is TRBJ2-7 and V is TRBV7-9; TRBD1 matches 8 bases. The germline CDR1 and CDR2 sequences are SEHNR and FQNEAQ (reference sequence). The CDR3 loop spans 13 amino acids. V trimming: 3 bases; J trimming: 2 bases; junction bases outside the gene matches: 0. CDR3 protein: CASSLDRAYEQYF. The CDR3 bases are TGTGCCAGCAGCTTGGACAGGGCCTACGAGCAGTACTTC.